The sequence of this TCR beta chain was determined in a study of preoperative IRX-2 immunotherapy in early breast cancer (dated by TCRdb to 2018 to 2020). The treatment or condition label for this specimen denotes: preoperative locoregional IRX-2 cytokine immunotherapy. The samples were obtained from a phase Ib study that tested preoperative, locoregional IRX-2 cytokine immunotherapy designed to prime immune responses. The donors were early-stage breast cancer patients who were given IRX-2 prior to surgery. CDR1 is given as KGHSH and CDR2 as LQKENI, both from the germline V gene. Inclusive of the bounding cysteine and phenylalanine, the CDR3 is 13 residues long. The sequence is cut down to CDR3 DNA, 39 bases in frame from base 1. For this chain, trimming is 3 bases at the V end and 6 bases at the J end, and the number of junction bases without a gene match is 4. Libraries were built with the immunoSEQ multiplex PCR assay. What TCRdb holds here is the immuneACCESS table cut down to in-frame rearrangements. Part of the clones is not present; checked against another copy, under half of the missing clones reflect an unresolved V gene, and the others are unexplained. The sample data list 15,000 to 25,000 clones, and about 85% of these were observed just once. The ten largest clones take up roughly 1.2% of the sample.

For this clone: Its binding antigen is unknown. No much larger clonotype is one base removed from it; base qualities were not supplied.

Sequenced here: lymph node tissue, sampled after IRX-2 immunotherapy. The clonotype comes from a human donor with breast cancer. In this chain, TRBV18 is recombined with TRBJ1-2; TRBD1 agrees with 7 junctional bases. This receptor carries the CDR3 CASSPDRVHGYTF. The DNA sequence follows: TGTGCCAGCTCACCCGACAGGGTACATGGCTACACCTTC.